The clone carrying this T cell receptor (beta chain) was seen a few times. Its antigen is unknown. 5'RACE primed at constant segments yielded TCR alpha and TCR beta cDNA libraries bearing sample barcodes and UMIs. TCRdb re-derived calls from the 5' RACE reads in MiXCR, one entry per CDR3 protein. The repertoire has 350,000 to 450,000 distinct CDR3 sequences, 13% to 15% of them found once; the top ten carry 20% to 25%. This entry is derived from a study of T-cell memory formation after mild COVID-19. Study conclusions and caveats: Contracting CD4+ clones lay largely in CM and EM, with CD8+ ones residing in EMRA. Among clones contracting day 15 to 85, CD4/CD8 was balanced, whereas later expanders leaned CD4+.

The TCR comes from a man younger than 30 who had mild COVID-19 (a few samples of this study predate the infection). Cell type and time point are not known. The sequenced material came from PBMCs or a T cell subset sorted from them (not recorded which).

Written as DNA, the CDR3 is TGTGCCAGCAGCTTAGGTCGGACGGGGGGTCGGGGCGAGCAGTACTTC. This encodes CASSLGRTGGRGEQYF. The V gene is TRBV13, the J gene TRBJ2-7, with 7 bases that match TRBD2. The CDR3 is made up of 16 amino acids. The trim removed 0 bases at V and 6 bases at J, leaving 11 bases unmatched. The germline CDR1 and CDR2 sequences are PRHDT and FYEKMQ (reference sequence).